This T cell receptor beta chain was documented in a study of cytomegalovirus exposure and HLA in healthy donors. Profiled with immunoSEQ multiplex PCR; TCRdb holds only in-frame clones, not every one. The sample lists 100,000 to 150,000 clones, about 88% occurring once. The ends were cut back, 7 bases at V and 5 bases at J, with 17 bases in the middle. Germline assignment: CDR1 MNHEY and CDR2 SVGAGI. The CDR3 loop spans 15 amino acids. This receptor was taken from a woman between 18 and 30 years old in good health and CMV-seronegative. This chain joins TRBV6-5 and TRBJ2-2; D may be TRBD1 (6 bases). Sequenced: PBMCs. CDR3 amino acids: CASNPTGDLTGELFF. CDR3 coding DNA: TGTGCCAGCAACCCGACAGGAGATTTAACCGGGGAGCTGTTTTTT.